This record looks at one T cell receptor beta chain sequence and its context. Those enrolled, adults aged roughly 18 to 89 years, came from 25 or so US areas. Recovery among Cohort 3 donors was established by two negative PCRs, clearance, or symptom resolution. Authors' processing steps: By means of reference gene primer amplification, nucleated cell counts were estimated. The protocol was immunoSEQ multiplex PCR, while the TCRdb copy is restricted to in-frame clones and leaves out a portion. V and J calls and clone size are as listed in that table; D and trimming were resolved from the DNA. The sample lists about 140,000 clones, about three quarters occurring once. This specimen belongs to a study of blood T cell repertoires in COVID-19. This CDR3 spans 14 amino acids. V shed 2 bases and J shed 4 bases, with 9 bases lying between them. The V gene's germline CDR1 is MNHNS and CDR2 SASEGT.

The sequenced material came from PBMCs or T cells enriched from blood (not recorded which). The chain combines TRBV6-1 with TRBJ1-5; D is unresolved. This receptor was obtained from a woman in her 50s who had recovered from COVID-19. The CDR3 DNA follows: TGTGCCAGCAGTGAACCGCCCAGAAATCAGCCCCAGCATTTT. Encoded protein: CASSEPPRNQPQHF.